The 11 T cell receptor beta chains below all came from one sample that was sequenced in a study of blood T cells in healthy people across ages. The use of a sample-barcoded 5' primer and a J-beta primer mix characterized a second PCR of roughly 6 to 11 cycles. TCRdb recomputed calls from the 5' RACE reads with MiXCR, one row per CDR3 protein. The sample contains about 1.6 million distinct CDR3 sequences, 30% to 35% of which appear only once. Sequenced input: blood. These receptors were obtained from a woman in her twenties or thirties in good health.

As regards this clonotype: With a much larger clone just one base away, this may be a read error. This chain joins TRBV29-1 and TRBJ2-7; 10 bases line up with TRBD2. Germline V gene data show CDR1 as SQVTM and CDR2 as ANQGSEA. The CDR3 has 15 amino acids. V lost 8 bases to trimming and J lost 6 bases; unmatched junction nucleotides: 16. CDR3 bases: TGCAGCCATACAGGGTCTCCTAGCGGGAGATCCGAGCAGTACTTC. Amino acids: CSHTGSPSGRSEQYF.

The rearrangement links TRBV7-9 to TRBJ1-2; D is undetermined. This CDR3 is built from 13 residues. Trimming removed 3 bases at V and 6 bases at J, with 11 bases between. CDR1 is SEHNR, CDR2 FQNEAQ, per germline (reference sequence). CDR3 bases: TGTGCCAGCAGCTTCTCGGCCCGCGATGGCTACACCTTC. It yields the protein CASSFSARDGYTF.

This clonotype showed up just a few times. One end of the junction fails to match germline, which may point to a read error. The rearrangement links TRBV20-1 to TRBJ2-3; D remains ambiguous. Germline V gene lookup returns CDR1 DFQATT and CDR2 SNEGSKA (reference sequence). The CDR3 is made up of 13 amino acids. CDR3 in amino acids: CNARIGGPDTQYF. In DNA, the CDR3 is TGCAATGCTAGGATAGGCGGCCCAGATACGCAGTATTTT.

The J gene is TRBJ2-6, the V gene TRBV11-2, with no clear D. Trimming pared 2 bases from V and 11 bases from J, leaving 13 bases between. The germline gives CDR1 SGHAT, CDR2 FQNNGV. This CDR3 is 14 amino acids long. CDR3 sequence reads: CASSLSSWNHVLTF. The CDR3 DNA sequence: TGTGCCAGCAGCTTAAGCTCTTGGAATCACGTCCTGACTTTC.

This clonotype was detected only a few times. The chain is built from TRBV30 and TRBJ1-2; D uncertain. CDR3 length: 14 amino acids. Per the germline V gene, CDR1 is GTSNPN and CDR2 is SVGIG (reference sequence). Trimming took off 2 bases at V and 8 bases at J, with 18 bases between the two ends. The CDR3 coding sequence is TGTGCCTGGAGTCGGGAGAGCGGAGTTATAGGCTACACCTTC. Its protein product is CAWSRESGVIGYTF.

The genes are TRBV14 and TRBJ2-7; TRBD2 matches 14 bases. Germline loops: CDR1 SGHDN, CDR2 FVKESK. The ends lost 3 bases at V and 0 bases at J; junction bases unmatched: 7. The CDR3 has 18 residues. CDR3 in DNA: TGTGCCAGCAGCCAGGGGACTAGCGGGAGTGAAATCTCCTACGAGCAGTACTTC. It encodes CASSQGTSGSEISYEQYF.

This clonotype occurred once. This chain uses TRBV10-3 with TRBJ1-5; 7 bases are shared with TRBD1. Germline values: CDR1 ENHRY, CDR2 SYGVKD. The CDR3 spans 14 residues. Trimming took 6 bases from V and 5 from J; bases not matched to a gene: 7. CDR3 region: CAIRARGGDQPQHF. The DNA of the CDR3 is TGTGCCATCAGGGCCAGGGGGGGGGATCAGCCCCAGCATTTT.

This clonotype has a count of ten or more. The CDR3 nucleotides are TGCAGCGCCCCGAAACTAGCGGGGCCCTACAATGAGCAGTTCTTC. Translating gives CSAPKLAGPYNEQFF. V gene TRBV29-1 combines with J gene TRBJ2-1, with 10 bases fitting TRBD2. The CDR3 loop spans 15 amino acids. Germline CDR1 SQVTM, CDR2 ANQGSEA. V shed 7 bases and J 2 bases; nucleotides not matched to a gene: 8.

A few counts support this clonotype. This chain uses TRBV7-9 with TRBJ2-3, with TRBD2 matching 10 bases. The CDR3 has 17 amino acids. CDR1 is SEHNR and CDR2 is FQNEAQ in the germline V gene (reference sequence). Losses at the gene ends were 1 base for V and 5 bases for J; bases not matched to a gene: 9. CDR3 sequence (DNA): TGTGCCAGCAGCTTAGGAACTAGCGGGACACCTCAAGATACGCAGTATTTT. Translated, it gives CASSLGTSGTPQDTQYF.

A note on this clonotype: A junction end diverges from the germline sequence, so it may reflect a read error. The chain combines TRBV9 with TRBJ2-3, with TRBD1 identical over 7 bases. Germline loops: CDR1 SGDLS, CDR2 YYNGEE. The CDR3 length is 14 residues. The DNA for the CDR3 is TGTGCCAGCTCAACTGGGGGTAGGACAGGTACGCAGTATTTT. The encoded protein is CASSTGGRTGTQYF.

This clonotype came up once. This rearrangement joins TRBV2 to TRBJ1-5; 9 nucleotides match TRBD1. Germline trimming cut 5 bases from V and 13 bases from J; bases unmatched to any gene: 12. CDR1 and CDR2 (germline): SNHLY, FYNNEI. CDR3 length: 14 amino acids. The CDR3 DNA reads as TGTGCCAGCAGTCTAACAGGGGGCAGTCAACTACAGCATTTT. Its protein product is CASSLTGGSQLQHF.